These 21 T cell receptor beta chains came from one sample sequenced in a study of T cell responses to AZD1222 COVID-19 vaccine. Produced via immunoSEQ multiplex PCR; TCRdb's table is partial and in-frame only. In the table there are about 160,000 clones, approximately 90% of which are singletons. The starting material was peripheral blood, obtained on day 0 of AZD1222 vaccination. The receptors were sampled from an adult in good health.

The V call is TRBV9, the J call TRBJ2-5, with D possibly TRBD2 on 6 matching bases. Germline lookup yields CDR1 SGDLS and CDR2 YYNGEE. The CDR3 spans 16 residues. V lost 0 bases and J 5 bases, leaving 17 bases between the germline ends. The CDR3 loop reads CASSVGGAPSSETQYF. The CDR3 nucleotides read TGTGCCAGCAGCGTAGGCGGGGCCCCTTCGTCTGAGACCCAGTACTTC.

The chain employs TRBV10-3 and TRBJ2-7; 7 bases align to TRBD2. J was trimmed by 6 bases and V by 2 bases; bases with no gene match: 16. This CDR3 contains 17 residues. Germline loops: CDR1 ENHRY, CDR2 SYGVKD. CDR3 protein: CAISELGGSTRTLEQYF. In DNA, the CDR3 is TGTGCCATCAGTGAGCTGGGGGGGTCAACGAGGACTCTCGAGCAGTACTTC.

The gene calls are TRBV16 and TRBJ1-1; 7 bases agree with TRBD1. Germline V CDR1 and CDR2: KGHSY, FQNENV. The CDR3 is 13 residues long. V shed 5 bases, J shed 1 base, and the junction held 1 base outside the gene matches. Here the CDR3 reads CASSRDRNTEAFF. The CDR3 DNA follows: TGTGCCAGCAGCAGGGACAGGAACACTGAAGCTTTCTTT.

This chain joins TRBV9 and TRBJ2-7, with D perhaps given as TRBD1 or TRBD2 (5 bases each). CDR1 SGDLS and CDR2 YYNGEE come from the germline V gene. Between the trimmed V and J ends, which lost 4 bases and 0 bases, there was a span of 11 bases. The CDR3 runs to 14 residues. In nucleotides, the CDR3 is TGTGCCAGCAGCATCGGGACCAGCTCCTACGAGCAGTACTTC. Translation gives CASSIGTSSYEQYF.

V gene TRBV4-2 combines with J gene TRBJ2-2; 13 nucleotides align to TRBD2. V lost 4 bases, J lost 4 bases, and 9 bases stayed unmatched. The CDR3 runs to 18 residues. Per the germline V gene, CDR1 is LGHNA and CDR2 is YNFKEQ. The DNA for the CDR3 is TGTGCCAGCAGCCGTGGACTAGCGGGAGTCGGGGGCACCGGGGAGCTGTTTTTT. Amino acids: CASSRGLAGVGGTGELFF.

The V call is TRBV7-2, the J call TRBJ2-2; D unresolved. V dropped 2 bases and J dropped 4 bases, with 5 bases sitting between them. The germline gives CDR1 SGHTA, CDR2 FQGNSA. This CDR3 has 13 residues. CDR3 coding DNA: TGTGCCAGCAGCTTATTACTCACCGGGGAGCTGTTTTTT. It is translated as CASSLLLTGELFF.

V is TRBV19 and J is TRBJ1-1, with a tentative D call TRBD1 (5 bases). Germline CDR1 LNHDA, CDR2 SQIVND (reference sequence). V lost 3 bases and J lost 1, with 15 bases in between. CDR3 length: 16 residues. Written as DNA, the CDR3 is TGTGCCAGTAGTATGGGTACCCCAGGGAGGAACACTGAAGCTTTCTTT. This translates into CASSMGTPGRNTEAFF. Variable domain in full (rest from reference TRBV19 and TRBJ1-1): DGGITQSPKYLFRKEGQNVTLSCEQNLNHDAMYWYRQDPGQGLRLIYYSQIVNDFQKGDIAEGYSVSREKKESFPLTVTSAQKNPTAFYLCASSMGTPGRNTEAFFGQGTRLTVV.

The chain joins TRBV24-1 to TRBJ2-7; D call uncertain. This CDR3 is built from 12 residues. Germline assignment: CDR1 KGHDR and CDR2 SFDVKD. Trimming removed 2 bases at V and 4 bases at J, with 5 bases between. Written as DNA, the CDR3 is TGTGCCACCAGTGATTACGGTTACGAGCAGTACTTC. It codes for CATSDYGYEQYF.

This clone was detected only once. The CDR3 protein is CSAGTVYGYTF. CDR3 in DNA: TGCAGCGCTGGGACAGTCTATGGCTACACCTTC. This chain links TRBV29-1 with TRBJ1-2, with 7 bases identical to TRBD1. The J segment lost 4 bases and the V segment lost 7 bases, leaving 3 bases of the junction unmatched. CDR1 is SQVTM and CDR2 is ANQGSEA in the germline V gene. The CDR3 consists of 11 residues.

The chain joins TRBV9 to TRBJ1-1; the match to TRBD1 covers 10 bases. The CDR3 has 16 amino acids. Trimming at V came to 2 bases and at J to 0 bases, leaving 4 bases not matched to a gene. Germline V gives CDR1 SGDLS, CDR2 YYNGEE. The CDR3 DNA follows: TGTGCCAGCAGCGTTCCGACAGGGGGCCTGAACACTGAAGCTTTCTTT. This encodes CASSVPTGGLNTEAFF.

The rearrangement uses TRBV4-1 and TRBJ1-5, with D perhaps TRBD1 (5 bases). V dropped 6 bases and J dropped 4 bases, with 13 bases sitting between them. The CDR3 spans 14 residues. Germline CDR1 is MGHRA and CDR2 is YSYEKL. This CDR3 reads CASSWEGVNQPQHF. In DNA, the CDR3 is TGCGCCAGCAGTTGGGAAGGGGTGAATCAGCCCCAGCATTTT.

The chain joins TRBV7-3 to TRBJ2-1; D might be TRBD2 (6 bases). The germline gives CDR1 SGHTA, CDR2 FQGTGA. The germline V and J ends were trimmed by 1 base and 7 bases, with 14 bases remaining between them. The CDR3 length is 15 residues. The chain's CDR3 is CASSLMTGARNEQFF. Written as DNA, the CDR3 is TGTGCCAGCAGCTTAATGACGGGAGCTAGGAATGAGCAGTTCTTC.

The chain couples TRBV5-8 to TRBJ2-1, with D maybe TRBD1 (5 bases). The V gene's germline CDR1 is SGHTS and CDR2 YDEGEE. Trimming stripped 5 bases from V and 0 bases from J, with 12 bases between. The CDR3 is made up of 15 amino acids. DNA for the CDR3: TGTGCCAGCAGTCACGACAGATCCTCCTACAATGAGCAGTTCTTC. This codes for CASSHDRSSYNEQFF.

V and J are TRBV27 and TRBJ1-1; D is perhaps TRBD1 (6 bases). The CDR3 is 13 amino acids. CDR1 is MNHEY and CDR2 is SMNVEV in the germline V gene (reference sequence). The V end lost 3 bases, the J end lost 4 bases, and 9 bases lay between the germline ends. The CDR3 is CASSFLGGTEAFF. In nucleotides, the CDR3 is TGTGCCAGCAGTTTTCTAGGGGGCACTGAAGCTTTCTTT.

This clone was seen once. The chain employs TRBV28 and TRBJ1-5; D call uncertain. V lost 5 bases, J lost 0 bases, and 11 bases lay in between. Looked up from germline, CDR1 is MDHEN and CDR2 is SYDVKM. CDR3 length equals 15 residues. The CDR3: CASSTPGYSNQPQHF. For the CDR3, the DNA is TGTGCCAGCAGTACTCCGGGGTATAGCAATCAGCCCCAGCATTTT.

This chain connects TRBV21-1 to TRBJ2-7; TRBD2, the table's D call, lacks a check against the DNA. TRBV21-1 is listed as a pseudogene. There are 15 residues in the CDR3. The CDR3 DNA reads TGTGCCAGCACCAAAGCGGGAGTGGTTTCCTACGAGCAGTACTTC. Residues: CASTKAGVVSYEQYF.

The chain joins TRBV28 to TRBJ1-2; D is possibly TRBD1 (6 bases). V was pared by 11 bases and J by 6 bases, with 25 bases between. This CDR3 spans 15 amino acids. Germline V CDR1 and CDR2: MDHEN, SYDVKM. The CDR3 DNA is TGTGCCGAATACCGTGGGGGGGCGCATTCTAATGGCTACACCTTC. This gives the protein CAEYRGGAHSNGYTF.

This clone occurred once. The chain couples TRBV6-5 to TRBJ2-3; 13 bases agree with TRBD2. V trimming: 7 bases; J trimming: 4 bases; junction bases outside the gene matches: 5. The CDR3 loop spans 15 amino acids. Germline V lookup: CDR1 MNHEY, CDR2 SVGAGI. The CDR3: CASKRLAGGPDTQYF. CDR3 DNA: TGTGCCAGCAAAAGACTAGCGGGAGGTCCAGATACGCAGTATTTT.

This sequence joins TRBV5-1 and TRBJ2-5; D unresolved. Trimming removed 4 bases at V and 5 bases at J, with 18 bases between. The CDR3 is 15 amino acids. Germline V gene sequence: CDR1 SGHRS, CDR2 YFSETQ. CDR3 nucleotides: TGCGCCAGCAGCCTATACGGTGGGGATGGGGAGACCCAGTACTTC. As protein: CASSLYGGDGETQYF.

The chain's CDR3 is CASSLRRGPQETQYF. CDR3 nucleotides: TGTGCCAGCTCACTCCGGCGTGGGCCGCAGGAGACCCAGTACTTC. J is TRBJ2-5 and V is TRBV18, with D unclear. CDR1 KGHSH and CDR2 LQKENI come from the germline V gene. Trimming removed 4 bases at V and 5 bases at J, with 17 bases between. This CDR3 comprises 15 residues.

This clone has only a few counts. CDR3: CASRPWGGEYEQYF. For the CDR3, the DNA is TGTGCCAGCAGACCTTGGGGGGGCGAATACGAGCAGTACTTC. This chain links TRBV11-3 with TRBJ2-7, with D perhaps TRBD2 (7 bases). This CDR3 has 14 residues. The germline V gene has CDR1 SGHNT and CDR2 YENEEA. Trimming took 6 bases from V and 4 from J, leaving 16 bases between them. Based on the CDR3 plus reference TRBV11-3 and TRBJ2-7, the full variable domain is EAGVVQSPRYKIIEKKQPVAFWCNPISGHNTLYWYLQNLGQGPELLIRYENEEAVDDSQLPKDRFSAERLKGVDSTLKIQPAELGDSAVYLCASRPWGGEYEQYFGPGTRLTVT.